This TCR beta chain was identified in a study of cytomegalovirus exposure and HLA in healthy donors. TCRdb's copy holds only in-frame clones and misses some; the assay was immunoSEQ multiplex PCR. Of about 330,000 clones in the sample, roughly nine tenths are singletons; the top ten hold about 1.2%. Whole-study results and caveats: Researchers catalogued roughly 170 TCR beta chains as cytomegalovirus-associated.

Points on this clone: Antigen: not known.

The material sequenced was PBMCs. The TCR originated in a woman in her twenties or thirties in good health and CMV-seropositive.

The CDR3 DNA sequence: TGTGCCAGCAGTGAGGGGGGGAACACTGAAGCTTTCTTT. Amino acids: CASSEGGNTEAFF. The rearrangement uses TRBV9 and TRBJ1-1, with D possibly being TRBD1 (6 bases). Trimming shortened V by 5 bases and J by 1 base, and 9 bases separated the two germline ends. Germline V gives CDR1 SGDLS, CDR2 YYNGEE. This CDR3 contains 13 residues. Variable domain in full (rest from reference TRBV9 and TRBJ1-1): DSGVTQTPKHLITATGQRVTLRCSPRSGDLSVYWYQQSLDQGLQFLIQYYNGEERAKGNILERFSAQQFPDLHSELNLSSLELGDSALYFCASSEGGNTEAFFGQGTRLTVV.